This is a list of T cell receptor beta chains from one sample in a study of control samples from healthy donors and cancer patients. Generated by immunoSEQ multiplex PCR, the TCRdb table keeps only in-frame clones and is missing some. Among around 140,000 clones listed, 90% were seen once. The sequencing sample was made of blood. These TCRs come from a man aged 35 to 55 in good health. CDR3s include the opening cysteine and the closing phenylalanine or tryptophan. The D gene is left open where the match is weak. Rows give clone size only sometimes, using once, few, many, or a class for an expanded clone.

TRBJ2-7 | - | TRBD2 | TRBV24-1 | TGTGCCACCTGTTGGCGGGGGTTGACCTACGAGCAGTACTTC | CATCWRGLTYEQYF
TRBJ2-5 | - | - | TRBV5-4 | TGTGCCAGCAGCTCCCGGGTTATAGAAGAGACCCAGTACTTC | CASSSRVIEETQYF
TRBJ2-5 | few | TRBD2 | TRBV10-3 | TGTGCCATCAGTGAACCGACTAGCGGGGGGGTCCAAGAGACCCAGTACTTC | CAISEPTSGGVQETQYF
TRBJ1-1 | - | - | TRBV6-5 | TGTGCCAGCAGTTTGGGGGGGAACACTGAAGCTTTCTTT | CASSLGGNTEAFF
TRBJ2-7 | - | - | TRBV19 | TGTGCCAGTAGTATATGGGCGACAGAATTGGGATACGAGCAGTACTTC | CASSIWATELGYEQYF
TRBJ1-1 | - | - | TRBV7-3 | TGTGCCAGCAGCTTCAGCGGCGTCCCGATGAACACTGAAGCTTTCTTT | CASSFSGVPMNTEAFF
TRBJ1-4 | - | - | TRBV21-1 | TGTGCCAGCAGCAAAGTGGGGGGAGGGCATGAAAAACTGTTTTTT | CASSKVGGGHEKLFF
TRBJ1-5 | few | TRBD1 | TRBV6-5 | TGTGCCAGCAGACGGACAGGGGACCAGCCCCAGCATTTT | CASRRTGDQPQHF
TRBJ2-3 | - | - | TRBV9 | TGTGCCAGCAGCGTAGTGGTTAGGGGATATACCACAGATACGCAGTATTTT | CASSVVVRGYTTDTQYF
TRBJ2-2 | few | - | TRBV5-1 | TGCGCCAGCAGCCGAACGGGCCAGAACACCGGGGAGCTGTTTTTT | CASSRTGQNTGELFF
TRBJ2-2 | - | - | TRBV12-3/TRBV12-4 | TGTGCCAGCAGTTTTATAATGGTAGGAGAGCTGTTTTTT | CASSFIMVGELFF
TRBJ2-7 | - | - | TRBV18 | TGTGCCAGCTCACCACGAAGGGACGAGCAGTACTTC | CASSPRRDEQYF
TRBJ2-3 | few | TRBD2 | TRBV15 | TGTGCCACCAGCACTAGCGGGGGGGCCACAGATACGCAGTATTTT | CATSTSGGATDTQYF
TRBJ2-3 | - | - | TRBV20-1 | TGCAGTGCCCTGGTTGCTGATACGCAGTATTTT | CSALVADTQYF
TRBJ2-1 | - | TRBD2 | TRBV5-4 | TGTGCCAGCAGCTTGGAGTGGGGGGGAGGCGACAATGAGCAGTTCTTC | CASSLEWGGGDNEQFF
TRBJ2-2 | - | - | TRBV3-1/TRBV3-2 | TGTGCCAGCAGCCCCGCCACTAGCCCCACCGGGGAGCTGTTTTTT | CASSPATSPTGELFF
TRBJ1-5 | once | TRBD1 | TRBV7-9 | TGTGCCAGCAGCTTAGACACAGGGGGCAATCAGCCCCAGCATTTT | CASSLDTGGNQPQHF